The source of this TCR beta chain is a study of blood T cell repertoires in COVID-19. Study-level background: Sites across the United States, Italy and Spain contributed samples from acute and convalescent COVID-19.

The CDR3 has 17 amino acids. The V gene end was trimmed by 5 bases and the J gene end by 3 bases; junction bases not matched to a gene: 15. CDR1 and CDR2 from the germline V gene are MNHEY and SVGEGT. This clone came up a few times. Original data processing: Researchers report that nucleated cell counts were estimated from reference gene primer amplification. Profiled with immunoSEQ multiplex PCR; TCRdb holds only in-frame clones, not every one. V, J and clone size are taken as reported in that table, and D and trimming were inferred from the DNA itself. The profile covers roughly 100,000 clones, with 70% to 80% appearing a single time and 6.2% taken by the ten largest. The Seattle site enrolled patients during active infection and followed them longitudinally.

The V call is TRBV6-2 or TRBV6-3, the J call TRBJ2-7, with TRBD2 identical over 8 bases. This TCR derives from a man aged 80 or over with COVID-19, enrolled during active disease. The sample comprised peripheral blood. CDR3 nucleotide sequence: TGTGCCAGCAGTCTAATATTGACTAGCGCGAGAGACTACGAGCAGTACTTC. This encodes CASSLILTSARDYEQYF.